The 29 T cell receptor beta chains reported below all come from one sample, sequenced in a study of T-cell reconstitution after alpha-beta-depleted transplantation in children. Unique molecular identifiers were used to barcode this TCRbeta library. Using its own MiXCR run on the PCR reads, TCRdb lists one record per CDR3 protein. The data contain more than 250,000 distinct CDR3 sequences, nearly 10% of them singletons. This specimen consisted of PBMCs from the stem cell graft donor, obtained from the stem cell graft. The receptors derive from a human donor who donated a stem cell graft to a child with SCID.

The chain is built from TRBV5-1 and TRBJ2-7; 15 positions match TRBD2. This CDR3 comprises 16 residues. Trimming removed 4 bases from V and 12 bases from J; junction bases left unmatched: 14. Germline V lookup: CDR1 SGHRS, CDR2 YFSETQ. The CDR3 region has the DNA TGCGCCAGCAGCCCAGACCCGGGACTAGCGGGGGGTTCGACGTACTTC. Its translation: CASSPDPGLAGGSTYF.

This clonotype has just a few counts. CDR3 residues: CATSRAPESYEQYF. The CDR3 region has the DNA TGTGCCACCAGCAGAGCCCCCGAGAGCTACGAGCAGTACTTC. This chain connects TRBV15 to TRBJ2-7, with D uncertain. The CDR3 runs to 14 residues. Germline CDR1 reads LNHNV; CDR2 reads YYDKDF (reference sequence). Deletions cut 1 base from V and 3 bases from J, with 10 bases between.

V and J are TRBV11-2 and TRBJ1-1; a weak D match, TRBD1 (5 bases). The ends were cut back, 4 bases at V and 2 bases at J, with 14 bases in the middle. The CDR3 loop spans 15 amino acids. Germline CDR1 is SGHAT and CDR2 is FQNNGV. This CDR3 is CASSSAPTGNTEAFF. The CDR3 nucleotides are TGTGCCAGCAGCTCGGCCCCTACAGGTAACACTGAAGCTTTCTTT.

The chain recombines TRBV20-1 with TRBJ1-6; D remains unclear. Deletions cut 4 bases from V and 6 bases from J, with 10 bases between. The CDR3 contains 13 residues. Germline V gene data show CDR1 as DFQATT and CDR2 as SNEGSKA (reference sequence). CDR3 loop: CSAKGPANSPLHF. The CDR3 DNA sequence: TGCAGTGCTAAAGGGCCAGCTAATTCACCCCTCCACTTT.

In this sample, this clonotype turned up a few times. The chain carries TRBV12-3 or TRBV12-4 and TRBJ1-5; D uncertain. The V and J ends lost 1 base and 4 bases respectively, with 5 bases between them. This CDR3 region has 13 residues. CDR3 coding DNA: TGTGCCAGCAGTTTAGATGAAAATCAGCCCCAGCATTTT. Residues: CASSLDENQPQHF.

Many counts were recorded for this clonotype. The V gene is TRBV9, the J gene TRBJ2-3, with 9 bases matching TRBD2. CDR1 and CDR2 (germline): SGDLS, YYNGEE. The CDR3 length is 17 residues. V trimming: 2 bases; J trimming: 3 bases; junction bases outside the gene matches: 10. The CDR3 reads CASSVQAGGPSTDTQYF. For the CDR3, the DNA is TGTGCCAGCAGCGTGCAGGCGGGGGGGCCTTCGACAGATACGCAGTATTTT.

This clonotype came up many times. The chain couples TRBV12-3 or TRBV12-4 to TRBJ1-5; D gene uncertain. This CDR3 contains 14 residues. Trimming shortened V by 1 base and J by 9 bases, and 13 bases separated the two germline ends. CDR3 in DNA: TGTGCCAGCAGTTTAGGAGAAAGCACTGGGCCCCAGCATTTT. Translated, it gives CASSLGESTGPQHF.

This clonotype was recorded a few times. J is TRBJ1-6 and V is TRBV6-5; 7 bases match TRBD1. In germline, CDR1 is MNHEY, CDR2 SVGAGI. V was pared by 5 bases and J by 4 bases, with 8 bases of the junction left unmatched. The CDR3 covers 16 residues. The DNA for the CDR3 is TGTGCCAGCAGTGCCCTGGGACAGAAGTATAATTCACCCCTCCACTTT. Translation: CASSALGQKYNSPLHF.

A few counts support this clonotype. CDR3 nucleotides: TGTGCCAGCAGCTATACAGGGCCCGCTAACTATGGCTACACCTTC. Translated: CASSYTGPANYGYTF. The chain couples TRBV12-3 or TRBV12-4 to TRBJ1-2; a possible D gene is TRBD1 (6 bases). The CDR3 contains 15 residues. Trimming cost V 6 bases and J 0 bases, with 14 bases left between them.

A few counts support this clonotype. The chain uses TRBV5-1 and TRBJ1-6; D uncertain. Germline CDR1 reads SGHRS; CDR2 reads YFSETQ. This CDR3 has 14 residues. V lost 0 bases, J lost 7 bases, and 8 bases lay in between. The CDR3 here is CASSLGARNSPLHF. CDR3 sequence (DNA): TGCGCCAGCAGCTTGGGGGCACGAAATTCACCCCTCCACTTT.

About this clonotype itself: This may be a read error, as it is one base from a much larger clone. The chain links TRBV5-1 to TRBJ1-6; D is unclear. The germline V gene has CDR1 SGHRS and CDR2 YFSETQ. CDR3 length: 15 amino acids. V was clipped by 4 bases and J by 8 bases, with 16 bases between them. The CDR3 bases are TGCGCCAGCAGCCTAAGGACCACCGCGGATTCACCCCTCCACTTT. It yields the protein CASSLRTTADSPLHF.

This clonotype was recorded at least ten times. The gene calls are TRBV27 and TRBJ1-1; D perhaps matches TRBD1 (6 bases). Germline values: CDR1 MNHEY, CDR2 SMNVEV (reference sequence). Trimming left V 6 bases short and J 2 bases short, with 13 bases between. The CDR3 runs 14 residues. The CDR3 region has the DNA TGTGCCAGCAGGGTGGAGGGGGGCAACACTGAAGCTTTCTTT. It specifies CASRVEGGNTEAFF.

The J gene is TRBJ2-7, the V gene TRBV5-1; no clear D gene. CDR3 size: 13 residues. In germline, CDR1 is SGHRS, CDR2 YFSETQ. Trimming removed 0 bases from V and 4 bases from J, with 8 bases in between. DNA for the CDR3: TGCGCCAGCAGCTTGGGGTCTGATTACGAGCAGTACTTC. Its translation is CASSLGSDYEQYF.

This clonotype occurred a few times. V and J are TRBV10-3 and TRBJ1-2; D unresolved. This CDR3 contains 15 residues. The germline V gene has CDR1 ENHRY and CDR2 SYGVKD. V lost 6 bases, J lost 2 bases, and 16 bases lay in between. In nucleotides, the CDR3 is TGTGCCATCAGATCCTCTACAGACTCGAACTATGGCTACACCTTC. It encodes CAIRSSTDSNYGYTF.

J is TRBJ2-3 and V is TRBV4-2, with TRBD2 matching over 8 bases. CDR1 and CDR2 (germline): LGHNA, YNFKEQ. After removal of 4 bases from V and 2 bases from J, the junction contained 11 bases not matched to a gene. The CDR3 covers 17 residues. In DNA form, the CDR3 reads TGTGCCAGCAGCCCCGTGCTCGGGCGGGGGGTCACAGATACGCAGTATTTT. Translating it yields CASSPVLGRGVTDTQYF.

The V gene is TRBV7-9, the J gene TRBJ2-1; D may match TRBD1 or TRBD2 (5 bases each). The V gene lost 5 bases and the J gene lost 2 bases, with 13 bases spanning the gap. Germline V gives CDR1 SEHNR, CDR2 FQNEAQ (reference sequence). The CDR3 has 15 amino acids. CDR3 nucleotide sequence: TGTGCCAGCAGCCGCCGGGACGGACCCTACAATGAGCAGTTCTTC. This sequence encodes CASSRRDGPYNEQFF.

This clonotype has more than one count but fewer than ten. The chain's CDR3 is CASSERVAGQQETQYF. DNA for the CDR3: TGTGCCAGCAGTGAGAGGGTAGCGGGGCAACAAGAGACCCAGTACTTC. The genes are TRBV6-1 and TRBJ2-5, with 8 bases matching TRBD2. This CDR3 comprises 16 residues. Germline trimming cut 3 bases from V and 2 bases from J; bases unmatched to any gene: 8. CDR1 and CDR2 from the germline V gene are MNHNS and SASEGT.

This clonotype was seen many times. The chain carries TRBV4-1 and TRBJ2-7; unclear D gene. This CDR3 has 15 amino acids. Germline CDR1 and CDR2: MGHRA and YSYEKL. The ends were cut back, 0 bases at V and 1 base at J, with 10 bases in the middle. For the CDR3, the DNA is TGCGCCAGCAGCCAAGATTGGTCCATTTCCTACGAGCAGTACTTC. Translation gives CASSQDWSISYEQYF.

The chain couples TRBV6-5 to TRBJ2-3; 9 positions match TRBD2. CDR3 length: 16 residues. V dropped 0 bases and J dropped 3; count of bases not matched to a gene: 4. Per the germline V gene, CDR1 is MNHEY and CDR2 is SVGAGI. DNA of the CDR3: TGTGCCAGCAGTTACTCGACTAGCGGAGGGACAGATACGCAGTATTTT. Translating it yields CASSYSTSGGTDTQYF.

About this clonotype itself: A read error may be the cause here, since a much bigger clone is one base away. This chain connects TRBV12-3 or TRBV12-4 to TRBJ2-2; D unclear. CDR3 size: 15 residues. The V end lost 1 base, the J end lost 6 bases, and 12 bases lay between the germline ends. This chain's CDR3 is CASSLVQWASGELFF. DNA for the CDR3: TGTGCCAGCAGTTTAGTCCAGTGGGCTTCCGGGGAGCTGTTTTTT.

CDR3 residues: CSASGGRTGATYEQYF. CDR3 coding DNA: TGCAGTGCTAGCGGGGGTAGGACAGGGGCCACCTACGAGCAGTACTTC. V gene TRBV20-1 combines with J gene TRBJ2-7; 9 bases align to TRBD1. The germline gives CDR1 DFQATT, CDR2 SNEGSKA (reference sequence). There are 16 residues in the CDR3. V was clipped by 3 bases and J by 2 bases; unmatched bases: 11.

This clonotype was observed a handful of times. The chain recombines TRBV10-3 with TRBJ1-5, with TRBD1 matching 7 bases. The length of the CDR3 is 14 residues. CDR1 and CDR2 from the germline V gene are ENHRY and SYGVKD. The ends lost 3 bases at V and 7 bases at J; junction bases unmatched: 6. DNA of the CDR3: TGTGCCATCAGTGAAGACAGGGCGAAACAGCCCCAGCATTTT. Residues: CAISEDRAKQPQHF.

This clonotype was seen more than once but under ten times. The CDR3 DNA reads as TGTGCCAGCAGCTTAAATCGGGGGAGCTACAATGAGCAGTTCTTC. It is translated as CASSLNRGSYNEQFF. The J gene is TRBJ2-1, the V gene TRBV7-3; a possible D gene is TRBD2 (6 bases). Trimming removed 1 base from V and 3 bases from J, with 10 bases in between. The CDR3 sequence is 15 residues long. In germline, CDR1 is SGHTA, CDR2 FQGTGA.

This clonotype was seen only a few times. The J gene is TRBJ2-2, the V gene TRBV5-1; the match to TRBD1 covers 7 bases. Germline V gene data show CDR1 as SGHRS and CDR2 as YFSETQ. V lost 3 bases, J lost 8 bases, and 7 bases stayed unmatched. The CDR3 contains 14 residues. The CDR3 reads CASSSGQATGELFF. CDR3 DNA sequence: TGCGCCAGCAGCTCAGGACAGGCCACGGGGGAGCTGTTTTTT. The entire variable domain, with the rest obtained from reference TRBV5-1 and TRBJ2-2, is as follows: KAGVTQTPRYLIKTRGQQVTLSCSPISGHRSVSWYQQTPGQGLQFLFEYFSETQRNKGNFPGRFSGRQFSNSRSEMNVSTLELGDSALYLCASSSGQATGELFFGEGSRLTVL.

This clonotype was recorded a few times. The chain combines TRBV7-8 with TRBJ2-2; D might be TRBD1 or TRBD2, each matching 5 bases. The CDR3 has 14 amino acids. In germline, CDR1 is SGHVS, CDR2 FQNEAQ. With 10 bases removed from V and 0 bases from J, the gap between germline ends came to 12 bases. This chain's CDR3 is CATAEGPNTGELFF. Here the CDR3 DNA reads TGTGCCACGGCCGAGGGACCGAACACCGGGGAGCTGTTTTTT. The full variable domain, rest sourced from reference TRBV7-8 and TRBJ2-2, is GAGVSQSPRYKVAKRGQDVALRCDPISGHVSLFWYQQALGQGPEFLTYFQNEAQLDKSGLPSDRFFAERPEGSVSTLKIQRTQQEDSAVYLCATAEGPNTGELFFGEGSRLTVL.

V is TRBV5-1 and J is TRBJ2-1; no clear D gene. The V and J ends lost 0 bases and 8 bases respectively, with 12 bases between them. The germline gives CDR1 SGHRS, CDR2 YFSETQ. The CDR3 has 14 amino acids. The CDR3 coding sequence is TGCGCCAGCAGCTTGGGAAAGGGTAAGGATGAGCAGTTCTTC. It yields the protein CASSLGKGKDEQFF.

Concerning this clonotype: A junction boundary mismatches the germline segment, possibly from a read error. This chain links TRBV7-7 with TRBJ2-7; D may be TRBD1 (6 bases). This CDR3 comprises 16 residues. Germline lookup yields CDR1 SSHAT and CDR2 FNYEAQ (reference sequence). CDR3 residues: CASSLRRTDLGYEQYF. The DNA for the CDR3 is TGTGCTAGCAGCTTGCGGAGGACAGACCTCGGCTACGAGCAGTACTTC.

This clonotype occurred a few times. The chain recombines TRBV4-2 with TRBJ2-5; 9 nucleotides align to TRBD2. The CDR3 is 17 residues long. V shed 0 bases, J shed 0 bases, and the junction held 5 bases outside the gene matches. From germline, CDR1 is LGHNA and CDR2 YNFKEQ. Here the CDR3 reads CASSQEVLAGNQETQYF. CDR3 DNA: TGTGCCAGCAGCCAAGAAGTCCTAGCGGGGAACCAAGAGACCCAGTACTTC.

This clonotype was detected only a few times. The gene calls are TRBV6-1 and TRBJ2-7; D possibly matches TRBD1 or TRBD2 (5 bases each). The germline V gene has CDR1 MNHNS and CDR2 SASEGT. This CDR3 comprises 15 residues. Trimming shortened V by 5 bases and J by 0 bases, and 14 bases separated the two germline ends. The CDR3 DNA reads TGTGCCAGCAGTCAGGGACCCCAGACCTCCTACGAGCAGTACTTC. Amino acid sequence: CASSQGPQTSYEQYF.